These 17 T cell receptor beta chains were sequenced from one sample in a study of T cell responses to AZD1222 COVID-19 vaccine. The repertoire was sequenced with immunoSEQ multiplex PCR; TCRdb's copy has only in-frame clones and lacks some. The sample lists 53,000 or so clones, just over 85% occurring once. This specimen consisted of peripheral blood, obtained 28 days after the second AZD1222 dose. These receptors were obtained from an adult who received the AZD1222 COVID-19 vaccine.

The rearrangement links TRBV5-4 to TRBJ2-5; 9 bases are a match to TRBD1. V lost 4 bases and J lost 5; bases outside the gene matches: 12. CDR1 is SGHNT, CDR2 YYREEE, per germline (reference sequence). CDR3 length: 16 amino acids. This CDR3 reads CASSRQTGGSLETQYF. The CDR3 DNA follows: TGTGCCAGCAGCCGCCAGACAGGGGGTTCATTGGAGACCCAGTACTTC. Supplemented by reference TRBV5-4 and TRBJ2-5, the full variable domain reads ETGVTQSPTHLIKTRGQQVTLRCSSQSGHNTVSWYQQALGQGPQFIFQYYREEENGRGNFPPRFSGLQFPNYSSELNVNALELDDSALYLCASSRQTGGSLETQYFGPGTRLLVL.

This clone appeared once. The chain couples TRBV19 to TRBJ2-7; possibly TRBD1 for D (5 bases). Germline V CDR1 and CDR2: LNHDA, SQIVND (reference sequence). The CDR3 consists of 14 residues. V lost 0 bases and J 6 bases, leaving 12 bases between the germline ends. As DNA, the CDR3 is TGTGCCAGTAGTATAGAGGGGCCGCCCAGCGAGCAGTACTTC. It translates to CASSIEGPPSEQYF.

This chain uses TRBV9 with TRBJ2-1; no clear D gene. The CDR3 sequence is 12 residues long. The germline V gene encodes CDR1 SGDLS and CDR2 YYNGEE. Trimming removed 2 bases from V and 6 bases from J, with 6 bases in between. CDR3 amino acids: CASSVLGNEQFF. The CDR3 nucleotides read TGTGCCAGCAGCGTTCTGGGCAATGAGCAGTTCTTC.

This chain connects TRBV14 to TRBJ2-3; 9 nucleotides match TRBD2. Per germline, CDR1 SGHDN and CDR2 FVKESK. The J segment lost 1 base and the V segment lost 0 bases, leaving 11 bases of the junction unmatched. The CDR3 extends over 19 amino acids. The CDR3 nucleotides read TGTGCCAGCAGCCAAGATGGCCTAGCGGGACGATGGGGCACAGATACGCAGTATTTT. It codes for CASSQDGLAGRWGTDTQYF.

The chain has TRBV6-5 and TRBJ1-6; the D is unclear. Trimming took off 2 bases at V and 0 bases at J, with 5 bases between the two ends. The CDR3 runs 15 residues. The V gene's germline CDR1 is MNHEY and CDR2 SVGAGI. The CDR3 DNA is TGTGCCAGCAGTTACGGTAGCTCCTATAATTCACCCCTCCACTTT. Translated: CASSYGSSYNSPLHF.

This chain joins TRBV28 and TRBJ2-3; TRBD1 agrees at 7 bases. The V segment lost 0 bases and the J segment 2 bases; nucleotides outside the gene matches: 8. CDR1 is MDHEN and CDR2 is SYDVKM in the germline V gene. The CDR3 covers 17 residues. The CDR3 here is CASSLWGQQTYTDTQYF. For the CDR3, the DNA is TGTGCCAGCAGTTTATGGGGACAGCAGACCTACACAGATACGCAGTATTTT.

The chain employs TRBV9 and TRBJ2-5; D may correspond to TRBD1 or TRBD2 (5 bases each). The V end was cut by 3 bases, the J end by 4 bases, with 13 bases between. CDR1 and CDR2 (germline): SGDLS, YYNGEE. The CDR3 is 14 residues long. Here the CDR3 reads CASSARPGRETQYF. CDR3 in DNA: TGTGCCAGCAGCGCACGTCCGGGGCGAGAGACCCAGTACTTC.

The chain joins TRBV28 to TRBJ1-2, with D possibly TRBD1 on 5 matching bases. V dropped 3 bases and J dropped 6 bases, with 8 bases sitting between them. The CDR3 is 12 amino acids. Looked up from germline, CDR1 is MDHEN and CDR2 is SYDVKM. As DNA, the CDR3 is TGTGCCAGCAGTTTGTTGGGGGATGGCTACACCTTC. This gives the protein CASSLLGDGYTF.

The rearrangement uses TRBV5-1 and TRBJ2-7; 7 nucleotides align to TRBD2. Germline V gene sequence: CDR1 SGHRS, CDR2 YFSETQ. V lost 0 bases, J lost 2 bases, and 11 bases stayed unmatched. The CDR3 contains 17 residues. The CDR3 bases are TGCGCCAGCAGCTTGGCCGCCAGCGGGAATCGACCCTACGAGCAGTACTTC. Residues: CASSLAASGNRPYEQYF.

The chain uses TRBV28 and TRBJ1-5; 8 bases align to TRBD1. Per the germline V gene, CDR1 is MDHEN and CDR2 is SYDVKM. The length of the CDR3 is 12 residues. With 10 bases clipped from V and 4 bases from J, the junction kept 3 bases outside the gene matches. In DNA form, the CDR3 reads TGTGCCACCAGGGGGCGGAATCAGCCCCAGCATTTT. Translating it yields CATRGRNQPQHF.

The gene calls are TRBV7-9 and TRBJ2-7; the D is unclear. Germline V CDR1 and CDR2: SEHNR, FQNEAQ (reference sequence). Trimming shortened V by 2 bases and J by 7 bases, and 18 bases separated the two germline ends. This CDR3 comprises 15 residues. The CDR3 DNA reads TGTGCCAGCAGCTTATCGACATTTGGTGCGTTGGAGCAGTACTTC. Translating it yields CASSLSTFGALEQYF.

The table lists this clone with a few counts. The chain joins TRBV7-2 to TRBJ1-1; D perhaps matches TRBD1 (5 bases). The CDR3 loop spans 14 amino acids. Trimming stripped 5 bases from V and 7 bases from J, with 17 bases between. Germline loops: CDR1 SGHTA, CDR2 FQGNSA. CDR3 DNA sequence: TGTGCCAGCAGCCCACGGGGGGAAGGGAATGAAGCTTTCTTT. This gives the protein CASSPRGEGNEAFF.

This chain connects TRBV3-1 (or the pseudogene TRBV3-2) to TRBJ1-5; 7 positions agree with TRBD1. Losses at the gene ends were 2 bases for V and 8 bases for J; bases not matched to a gene: 12. The CDR3 totals 16 residues. CDR1 is LGHDT, CDR2 YNNKEL, per germline (reference sequence). The CDR3 DNA reads as TGTGCCAGCAGCCAAAGCGGGACAGTAAAGAGGGAGCCCCAGCATTTT. This translates into CASSQSGTVKREPQHF.

The chain carries TRBV7-6 and TRBJ2-1, with a possible D match to TRBD1 (8 bases). Germline assignment: CDR1 SGHVS and CDR2 FNYEAQ. The CDR3 has 18 residues. Trimming shortened V by 2 bases and J by 0 bases, and 17 bases separated the two germline ends. The DNA of the CDR3 is TGTGCCAGCAGCTTAAGAGGGGGGGACAGGAACTCCTACAATGAGCAGTTCTTC. This sequence encodes CASSLRGGDRNSYNEQFF.

J is TRBJ2-5 and V is TRBV7-2, with TRBD2 identical over 12 bases. The CDR3 has 17 amino acids. Looked up from germline, CDR1 is SGHTA and CDR2 is FQGNSA. V shed 6 bases, J shed 0 bases, and the junction held 8 bases outside the gene matches. The CDR3 here is CASRLSGTSGYQETQYF. Here the CDR3 DNA reads TGTGCCAGCAGGTTATCCGGGACTAGCGGGTACCAAGAGACCCAGTACTTC. Complete variable domain (other parts from reference TRBV7-2 and TRBJ2-5): GAGVSQSPSNKVTEKGKDVELRCDPISGHTALYWYRQSLGQGLEFLIYFQGNSAPDKSGLPSDRFSAERTGGSVSTLTIQRTQQEDSAVYLCASRLSGTSGYQETQYFGPGTRLLVL.

This chain links TRBV11-2 with TRBJ2-1, with 10 bases identical to TRBD1. CDR1 and CDR2 from the germline V gene are SGHAT and FQNNGV. This CDR3 spans 14 amino acids. V lost 2 bases, J lost 6 bases, and 1 base stayed unmatched. CDR3 sequence reads: CASSLRTGGNEQFF. The CDR3 DNA reads TGTGCCAGCAGCTTAAGGACAGGGGGCAATGAGCAGTTCTTC.

The chain links TRBV19 to TRBJ2-6; D not certain. Trimming pared 9 bases from V and 2 bases from J, leaving 11 bases between. The V gene's germline CDR1 is LNHDA and CDR2 SQIVND (reference sequence). The CDR3 sequence is 14 residues long. CDR3 sequence reads: CASGNEAGANVLTF. CDR3 DNA sequence: TGTGCCAGCGGCAATGAGGCTGGGGCCAACGTCCTGACTTTC.